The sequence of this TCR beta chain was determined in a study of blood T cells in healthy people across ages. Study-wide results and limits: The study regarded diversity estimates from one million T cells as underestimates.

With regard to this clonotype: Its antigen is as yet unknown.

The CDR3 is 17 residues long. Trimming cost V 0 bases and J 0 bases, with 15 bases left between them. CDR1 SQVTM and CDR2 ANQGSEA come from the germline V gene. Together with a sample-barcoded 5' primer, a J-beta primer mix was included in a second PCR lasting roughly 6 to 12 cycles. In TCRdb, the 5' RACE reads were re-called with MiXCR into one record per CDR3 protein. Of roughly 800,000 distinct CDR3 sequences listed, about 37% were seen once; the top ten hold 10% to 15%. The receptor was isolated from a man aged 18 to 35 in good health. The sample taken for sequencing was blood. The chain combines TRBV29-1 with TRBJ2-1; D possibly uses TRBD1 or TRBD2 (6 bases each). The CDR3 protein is CSVEDFVGGPSYNEQFF. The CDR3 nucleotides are TGCAGCGTTGAAGATTTTGTCGGGGGCCCCTCCTACAATGAGCAGTTCTTC.